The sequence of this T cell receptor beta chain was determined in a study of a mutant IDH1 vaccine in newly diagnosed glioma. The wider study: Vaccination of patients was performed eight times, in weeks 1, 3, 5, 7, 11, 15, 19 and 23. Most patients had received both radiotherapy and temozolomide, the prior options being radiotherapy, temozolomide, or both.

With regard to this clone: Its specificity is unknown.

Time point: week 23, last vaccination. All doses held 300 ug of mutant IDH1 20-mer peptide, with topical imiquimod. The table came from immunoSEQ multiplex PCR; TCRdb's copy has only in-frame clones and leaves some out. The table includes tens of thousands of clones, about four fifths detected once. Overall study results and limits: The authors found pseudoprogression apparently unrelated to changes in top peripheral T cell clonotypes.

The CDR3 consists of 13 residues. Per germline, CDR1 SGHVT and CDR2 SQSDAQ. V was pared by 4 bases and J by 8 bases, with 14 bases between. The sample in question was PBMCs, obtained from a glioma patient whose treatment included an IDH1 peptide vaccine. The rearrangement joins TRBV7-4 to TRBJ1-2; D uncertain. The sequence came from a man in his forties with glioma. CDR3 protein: CASSSSRAEGYTF. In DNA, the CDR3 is TGTGCCAGCAGCTCGTCAAGGGCGGAGGGCTACACCTTC.